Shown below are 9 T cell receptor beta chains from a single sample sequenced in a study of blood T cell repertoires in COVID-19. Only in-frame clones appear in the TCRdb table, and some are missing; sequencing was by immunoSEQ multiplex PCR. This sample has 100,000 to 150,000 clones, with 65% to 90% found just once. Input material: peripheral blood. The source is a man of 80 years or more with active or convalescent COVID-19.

The CDR3 DNA is TGTGCCAGCAGCCAAGATAGGGCCAGCGGAGCCTACGAGCAGTACTTC. Encoded protein: CASSQDRASGAYEQYF. This chain links TRBV4-2 with TRBJ2-7; perhaps TRBD2 as D (5 bases). The CDR3 has 16 residues. Trimming stripped 0 bases from V and 2 bases from J, with 14 bases between. Germline values: CDR1 LGHNA, CDR2 YNFKEQ.

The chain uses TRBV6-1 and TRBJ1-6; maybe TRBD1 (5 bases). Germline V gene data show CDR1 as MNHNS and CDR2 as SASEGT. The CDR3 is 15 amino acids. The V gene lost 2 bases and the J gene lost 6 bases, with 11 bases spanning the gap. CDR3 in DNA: TGTGCCAGCAGTGAATTTACAGGTAGTAATTCACCCCTCCACTTT. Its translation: CASSEFTGSNSPLHF.

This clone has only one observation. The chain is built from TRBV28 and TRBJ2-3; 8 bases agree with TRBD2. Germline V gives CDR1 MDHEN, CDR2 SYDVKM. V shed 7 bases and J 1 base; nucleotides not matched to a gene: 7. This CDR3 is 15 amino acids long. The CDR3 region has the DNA TGTGCCAGCATCCCTATGCGGGGGGGCACAGATACGCAGTATTTT. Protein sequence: CASIPMRGGTDTQYF.

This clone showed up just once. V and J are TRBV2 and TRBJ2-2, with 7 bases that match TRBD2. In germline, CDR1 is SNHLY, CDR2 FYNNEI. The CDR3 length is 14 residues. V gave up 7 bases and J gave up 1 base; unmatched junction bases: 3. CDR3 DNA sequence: TGTGCCAGCAAGGGGAGGGGGAACACCGGGGAGCTGTTTTTT. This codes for CASKGRGNTGELFF.

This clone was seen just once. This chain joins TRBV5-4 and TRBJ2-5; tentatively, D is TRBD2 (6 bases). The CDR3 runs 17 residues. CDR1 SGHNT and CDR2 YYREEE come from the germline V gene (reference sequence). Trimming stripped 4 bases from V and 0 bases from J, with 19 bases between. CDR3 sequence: CASSLRVGGRYQETQYF. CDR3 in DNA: TGTGCCAGCAGCCTCAGGGTCGGGGGTCGGTACCAAGAGACCCAGTACTTC. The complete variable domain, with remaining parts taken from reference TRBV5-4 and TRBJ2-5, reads ETGVTQSPTHLIKTRGQQVTLRCSSQSGHNTVSWYQQALGQGPQFIFQYYREEENGRGNFPPRFSGLQFPNYSSELNVNALELDDSALYLCASSLRVGGRYQETQYFGPGTRLLVL.

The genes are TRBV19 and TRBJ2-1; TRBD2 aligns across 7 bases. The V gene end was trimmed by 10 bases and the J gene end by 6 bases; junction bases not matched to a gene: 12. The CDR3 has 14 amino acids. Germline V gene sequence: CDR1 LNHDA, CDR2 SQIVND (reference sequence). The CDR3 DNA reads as TGTGCCACCCTCCAGGCGGGAGATCGCAATGAGCAGTTCTTC. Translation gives CATLQAGDRNEQFF.

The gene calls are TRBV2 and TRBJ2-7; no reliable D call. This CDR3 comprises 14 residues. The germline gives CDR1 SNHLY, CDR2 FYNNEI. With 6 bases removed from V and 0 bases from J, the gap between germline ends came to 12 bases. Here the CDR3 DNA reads TGTGCCAGCAGGCCAACCGAGATCTCCTACGAGCAGTACTTC. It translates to CASRPTEISYEQYF. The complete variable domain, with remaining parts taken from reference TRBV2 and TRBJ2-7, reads EPEVTQTPSHQVTQMGQEVILRCVPISNHLYFYWYRQILGQKVEFLVSFYNNEISEKSEIFDDQFSVERPDGSNFTLKIRSTKLEDSAMYFCASRPTEISYEQYFGPGTRLTVT.

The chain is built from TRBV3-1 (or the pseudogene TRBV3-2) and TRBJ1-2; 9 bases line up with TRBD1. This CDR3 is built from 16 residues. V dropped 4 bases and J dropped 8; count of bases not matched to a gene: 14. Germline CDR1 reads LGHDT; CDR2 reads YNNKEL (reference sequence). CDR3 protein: CASSPSLPGQGYGYTF. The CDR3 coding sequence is TGTGCCAGCAGCCCGTCTTTACCGGGACAGGGTTACGGCTACACCTTC.

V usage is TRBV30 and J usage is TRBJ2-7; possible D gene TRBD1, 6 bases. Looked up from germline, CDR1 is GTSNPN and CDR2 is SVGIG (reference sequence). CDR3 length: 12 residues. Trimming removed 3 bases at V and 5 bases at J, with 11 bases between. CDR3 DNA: TGTGCCTGGAGCCCGGGACACAACGAGCAGTACTTC. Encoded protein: CAWSPGHNEQYF.